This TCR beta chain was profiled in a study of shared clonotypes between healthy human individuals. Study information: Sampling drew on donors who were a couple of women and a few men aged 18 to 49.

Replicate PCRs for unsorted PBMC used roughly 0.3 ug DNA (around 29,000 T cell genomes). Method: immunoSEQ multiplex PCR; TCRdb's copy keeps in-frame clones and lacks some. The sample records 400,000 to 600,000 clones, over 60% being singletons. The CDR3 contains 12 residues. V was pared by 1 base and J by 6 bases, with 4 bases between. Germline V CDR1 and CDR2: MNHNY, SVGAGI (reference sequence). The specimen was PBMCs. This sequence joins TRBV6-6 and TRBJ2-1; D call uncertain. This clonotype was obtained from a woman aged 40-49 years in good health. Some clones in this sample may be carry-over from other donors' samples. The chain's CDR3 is CASSYWGNEQFF. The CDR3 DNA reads TGTGCCAGCAGTTACTGGGGCAATGAGCAGTTCTTC.